This T cell receptor beta chain was obtained from a study of control samples from healthy donors and cancer patients. Clones were read by immunoSEQ multiplex PCR, and TCRdb kept only the in-frame ones, dropping some. The table lists 90,000 to 100,000 clones, 79% of them singletons. Trimming removed 4 bases at V and 7 bases at J, with 23 bases between. This CDR3 spans 16 amino acids. The germline gives CDR1 SQVTM, CDR2 ANQGSEA. This TCR was recovered from a woman aged 30 to 39 in good health. This rearrangement joins TRBV29-1 to TRBJ2-1; D unresolved. Sequenced material: blood. For the CDR3, the DNA is TGCAGCGTTGTAACGCAGTACTTTGGGGATGGGAATGAGCAGTTCTTC. It codes for CSVVTQYFGDGNEQFF.